This TCR beta chain was captured in a study of T cell responses to AZD1222 COVID-19 vaccine. V dropped 8 bases and J dropped 0 bases, with 5 bases sitting between them. The CDR3 loop spans 12 amino acids. The germline gives CDR1 SNHLY, CDR2 FYNNEI. This clone was detected once. Here immunoSEQ multiplex PCR was the method, and the copy in TCRdb shows in-frame clones only, minus some. The data contain 150,000 to 200,000 clones, 90% to 95% of them singletons. This chain uses TRBV2 with TRBJ1-3; D call uncertain. The receptor's source is an adult in good health. Source: peripheral blood, taken on day 0 of AZD1222 vaccination. CDR3 bases: TGTGCCAGCGGAGTCTCTGGAAACACCATATATTTT. This gives the protein CASGVSGNTIYF.